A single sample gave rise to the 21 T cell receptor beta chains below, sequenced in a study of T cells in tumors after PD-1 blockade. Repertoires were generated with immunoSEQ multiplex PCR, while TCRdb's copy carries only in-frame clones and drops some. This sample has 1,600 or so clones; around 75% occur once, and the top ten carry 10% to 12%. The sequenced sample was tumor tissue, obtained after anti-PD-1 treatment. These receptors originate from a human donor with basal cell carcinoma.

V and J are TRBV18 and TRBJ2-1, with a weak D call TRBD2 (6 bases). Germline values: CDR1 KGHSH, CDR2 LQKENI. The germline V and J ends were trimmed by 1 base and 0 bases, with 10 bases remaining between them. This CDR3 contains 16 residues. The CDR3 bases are TGTGCCAGCTCACCACTAGCGGCGAGCTCCTACAATGAGCAGTTCTTC. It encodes CASSPLAASSYNEQFF.

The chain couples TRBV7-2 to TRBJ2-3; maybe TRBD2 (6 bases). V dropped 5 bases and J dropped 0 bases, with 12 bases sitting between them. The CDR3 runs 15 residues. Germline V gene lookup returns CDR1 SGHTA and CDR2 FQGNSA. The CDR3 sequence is CASSATSRSTDTQYF. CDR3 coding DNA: TGTGCCAGCAGCGCGACTAGTAGAAGCACAGATACGCAGTATTTT.

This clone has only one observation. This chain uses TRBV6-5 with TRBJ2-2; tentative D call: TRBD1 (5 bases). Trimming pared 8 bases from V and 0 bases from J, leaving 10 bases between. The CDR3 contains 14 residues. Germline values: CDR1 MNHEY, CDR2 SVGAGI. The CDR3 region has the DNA TGTGCCAGCTCGTCAGGGACGAACACCGGGGAGCTGTTTTTT. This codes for CASSSGTNTGELFF.

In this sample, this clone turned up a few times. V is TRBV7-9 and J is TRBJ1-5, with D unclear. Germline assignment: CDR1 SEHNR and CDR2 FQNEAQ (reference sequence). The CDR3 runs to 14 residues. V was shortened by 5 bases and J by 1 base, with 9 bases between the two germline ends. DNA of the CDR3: TGTGCCAGCAGCCCCATGGGAAGCAATCAGCCCCAGCATTTT. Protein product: CASSPMGSNQPQHF.

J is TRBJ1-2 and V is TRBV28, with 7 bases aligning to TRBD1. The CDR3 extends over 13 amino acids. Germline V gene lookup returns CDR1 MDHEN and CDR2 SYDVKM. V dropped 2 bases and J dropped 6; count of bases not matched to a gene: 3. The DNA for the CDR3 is TGTGCCAGCAGTTTAACAGGGGAGGATGGCTACACCTTC. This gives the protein CASSLTGEDGYTF.

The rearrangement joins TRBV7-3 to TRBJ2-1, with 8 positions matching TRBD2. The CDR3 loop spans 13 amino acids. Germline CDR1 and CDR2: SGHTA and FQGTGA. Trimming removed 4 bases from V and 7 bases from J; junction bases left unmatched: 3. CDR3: CASSYGLANEQFF. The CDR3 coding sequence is TGTGCCAGCAGCTACGGACTAGCTAATGAGCAGTTCTTC.

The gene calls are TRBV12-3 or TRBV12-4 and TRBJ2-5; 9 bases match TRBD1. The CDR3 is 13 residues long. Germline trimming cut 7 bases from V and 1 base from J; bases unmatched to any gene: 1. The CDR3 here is CASNRGLQETQYF. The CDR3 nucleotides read TGTGCCAGCAACAGGGGGCTCCAAGAGACCCAGTACTTC.

CDR3 loop: CASSKGDRDTGELFF. The CDR3 bases are TGTGCCAGCAGTAAAGGGGACAGGGACACCGGGGAGCTGTTTTTT. The V gene is TRBV27, the J gene TRBJ2-2, with 9 bases matching TRBD1. The V gene end was trimmed by 5 bases and the J gene end by 3 bases; junction bases not matched to a gene: 4. This CDR3 comprises 15 residues. CDR1 and CDR2 (germline): MNHEY, SMNVEV (reference sequence).

CDR3 sequence (DNA): TGTGCCAGCAGCCCCTCCGGGGGAACCTACAATGAGCAGTTCTTC. Translating it yields CASSPSGGTYNEQFF. V usage is TRBV9 and J usage is TRBJ2-1; D perhaps matches TRBD2 (6 bases). This CDR3 is built from 15 residues. Germline CDR1 is SGDLS and CDR2 is YYNGEE. V was cut by 4 bases and J by 2 bases, with 13 bases left in between.

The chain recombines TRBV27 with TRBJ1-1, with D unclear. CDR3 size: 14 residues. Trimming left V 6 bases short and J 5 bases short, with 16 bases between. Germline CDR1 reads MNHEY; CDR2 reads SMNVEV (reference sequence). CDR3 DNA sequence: TGTGCCAGCAGCCCAATGTGGGGAGAGACTGAAGCTTTCTTT. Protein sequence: CASSPMWGETEAFF.

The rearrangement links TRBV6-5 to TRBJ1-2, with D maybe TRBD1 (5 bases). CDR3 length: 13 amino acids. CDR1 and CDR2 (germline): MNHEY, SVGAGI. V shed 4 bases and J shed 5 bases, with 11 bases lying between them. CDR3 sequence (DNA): TGTGCCAGCAGTTCACGGGGGGGGTATGGCTACACCTTC. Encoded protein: CASSSRGGYGYTF.

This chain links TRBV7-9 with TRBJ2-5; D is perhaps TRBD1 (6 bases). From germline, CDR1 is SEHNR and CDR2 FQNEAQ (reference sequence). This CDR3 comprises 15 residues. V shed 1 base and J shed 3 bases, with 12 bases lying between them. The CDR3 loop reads CASSLGYTGKETQYF. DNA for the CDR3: TGTGCCAGCAGCTTAGGTTATACAGGGAAAGAGACCCAGTACTTC.

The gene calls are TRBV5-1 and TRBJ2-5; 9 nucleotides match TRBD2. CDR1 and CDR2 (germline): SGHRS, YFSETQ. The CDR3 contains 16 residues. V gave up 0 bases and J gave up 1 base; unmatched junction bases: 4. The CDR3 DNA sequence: TGCGCCAGCAGCTTGGCCCCGACTAGCGGCCAAGAGACCCAGTACTTC. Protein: CASSLAPTSGQETQYF.

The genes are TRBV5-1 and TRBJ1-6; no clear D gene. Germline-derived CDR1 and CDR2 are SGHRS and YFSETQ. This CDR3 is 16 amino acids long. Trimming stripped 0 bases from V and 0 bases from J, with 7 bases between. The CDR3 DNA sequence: TGCGCCAGCAGCTTGGGCGGGAGCTCCTATAATTCACCCCTCCACTTT. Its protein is CASSLGGSSYNSPLHF.

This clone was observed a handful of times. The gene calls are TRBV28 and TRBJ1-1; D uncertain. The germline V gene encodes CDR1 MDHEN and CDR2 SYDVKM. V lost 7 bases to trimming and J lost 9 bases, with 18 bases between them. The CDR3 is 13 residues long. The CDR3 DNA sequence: TGTGCCAGCAACCTCGCCAGCCGGGCGCAAGCTTTCTTT. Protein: CASNLASRAQAFF.

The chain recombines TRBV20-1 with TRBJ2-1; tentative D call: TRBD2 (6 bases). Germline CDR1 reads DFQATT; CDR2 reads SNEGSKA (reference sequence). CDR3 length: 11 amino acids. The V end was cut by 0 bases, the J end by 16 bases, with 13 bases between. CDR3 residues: CSARDRGLRFF. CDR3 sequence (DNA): TGCAGTGCTAGAGATCGGGGACTGCGATTCTTC.

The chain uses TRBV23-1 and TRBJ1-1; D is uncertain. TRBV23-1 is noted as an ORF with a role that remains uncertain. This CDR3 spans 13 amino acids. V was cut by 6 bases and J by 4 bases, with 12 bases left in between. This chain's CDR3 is CASSPGYGTEAFF. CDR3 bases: TGCGCCAGCAGCCCTGGGTATGGCACTGAAGCTTTCTTT.

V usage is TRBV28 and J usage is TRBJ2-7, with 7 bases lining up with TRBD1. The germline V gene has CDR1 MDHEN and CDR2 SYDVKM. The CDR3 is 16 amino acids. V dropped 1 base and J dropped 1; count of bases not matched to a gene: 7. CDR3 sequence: CASSLSRDRISYEQYF. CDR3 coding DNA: TGTGCCAGCAGTTTATCCCGGGACAGAATTTCCTACGAGCAGTACTTC.

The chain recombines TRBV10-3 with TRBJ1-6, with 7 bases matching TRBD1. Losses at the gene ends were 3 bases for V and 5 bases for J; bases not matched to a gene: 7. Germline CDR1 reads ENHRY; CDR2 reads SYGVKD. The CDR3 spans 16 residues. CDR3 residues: CAISDPGTADNSPLHF. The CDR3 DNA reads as TGTGCCATCAGTGATCCCGGGACAGCCGATAATTCACCCCTCCACTTT.

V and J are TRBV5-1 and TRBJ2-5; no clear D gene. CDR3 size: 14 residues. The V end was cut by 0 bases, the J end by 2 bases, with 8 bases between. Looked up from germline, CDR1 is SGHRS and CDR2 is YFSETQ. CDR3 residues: CASSLVPEQETQYF. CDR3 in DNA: TGCGCCAGCAGCTTGGTTCCCGAGCAAGAGACCCAGTACTTC.

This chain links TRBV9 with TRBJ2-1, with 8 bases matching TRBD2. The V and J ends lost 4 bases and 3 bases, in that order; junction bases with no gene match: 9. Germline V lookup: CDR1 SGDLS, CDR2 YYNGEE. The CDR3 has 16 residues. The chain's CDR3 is CASSQSGRADYNEQFF. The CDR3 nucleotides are TGTGCCAGCAGCCAATCCGGGAGGGCAGACTACAATGAGCAGTTCTTC.